A selection of T cell receptor beta chains follows, all from one sample in a study of fetal regulatory T cell absence and autoimmunity. Method: immunoSEQ multiplex PCR; TCRdb's copy keeps in-frame clones and lacks some. The top ten hold just under 2% of the sample, which has around 100,000 clones, 55% to 75% seen once. Sequencing used pancreas tissue. The receptors were gathered from a male donor with IPEX syndrome. Both conserved end residues are trimmed from each CDR3. Each record gives: clone size, V gene, J gene, CDR3 protein. The listing skips clone size in some rows; elsewhere it reads once, few, many or a size class.

>.|TRBV30|TRBJ1-6
AFTYRVGDSPLH
>.|TRBV10-1|TRBJ1-6
ASRAGENSPLH
>.|TRBV4-3|TRBJ2-1
ASSQTGFDEQF
>.|TRBV30|TRBJ2-7
ALVSSYEQY
>.|TRBV27|TRBJ1-1
ASRQNTEAF
>.|TRBV19|TRBJ2-7
ASSPQRATGEQY
>.|TRBV7-9|TRBJ2-5
ASSLWGDYSQETQY
>.|TRBV7-2|TRBJ2-7
ASSLGEGNSSYEQY
>.|TRBV14|TRBJ1-2
ASRPIANRDSPYGYT
>few|TRBV27|TRBJ1-1
ASSDRGRTEAF
>.|TRBV19|TRBJ1-4
ASSMGTTNEKLF
>.|TRBV7-7|TRBJ2-5
ASSPTSRGSGWETQY
>.|TRBV5-1|TRBJ2-1
ASSLASEAYNEQF
>once|TRBV9|TRBJ2-1
AGLPSSYNEQF
>.|TRBV6-5|TRBJ1-2
AVIDNYGYT
>.|TRBV9|TRBJ2-5
ASSVGQGETQY
>.|TRBV5-6|TRBJ1-4
ASSLPRAGEKLF
>.|TRBV19|TRBJ2-7
ASSPTTSPSAEQY
>.|TRBV6-6|TRBJ2-7
ASSGTTGDYEQY
>.|TRBV30|TRBJ2-5
AWTRTGGGQETQY
>few|TRBV5-6|TRBJ1-6
ASSEDREDSPLH
>few|TRBV5-4|TRBJ2-7
ASSLLGREQY
>.|TRBV4-1|TRBJ2-3
ASSQLAGTDTQY
>.|TRBV15|TRBJ2-1
ATSRTRRDPPHNEQF
>.|TRBV30|TRBJ1-5
AWILIRNDQPQH
>.|TRBV5-1|TRBJ2-3
ASSLSGSTDTQY
>.|TRBV5-1|TRBJ1-1
ASSLARGKYMNTEAF
>.|TRBV2|TRBJ2-3
AIQTPDTQY
>.|TRBV11-3|TRBJ2-1
ASSPRTGTSGGRSYREQF
>.|TRBV11-2|TRBJ2-5
ASSSHDREGTQY
>.|TRBV7-2|TRBJ2-1
ASSLSGTPGYNEQF
>few|TRBV9|TRBJ1-5
ASSVGQGGDQPQH
>.|TRBV7-9|TRBJ1-1
ASRLPGQNTEAF
>.|TRBV11-2|TRBJ2-7
ASSHGEQY
>.|TRBV27|TRBJ2-7
ASSLAGGRIYEQY
>.|TRBV6-1|TRBJ1-3
ASSAAGTGAYGNTIY
>.|TRBV30|TRBJ2-3
AWSVSGTDTQY
>once|TRBV19|TRBJ1-5
ASSIGHYSNQPQH
>.|TRBV4-1|TRBJ2-5
ASSQTGTSGYQETQY
>.|TRBV20-1|TRBJ2-3
SARRDTQY
>.|TRBV6-5|TRBJ2-3
ASRDGYSTDTQY
>.|TRBV19|TRBJ1-5
ASSMFVYSNQPQH
>.|TRBV7-6|TRBJ2-3
ASSQAGGVTDTQY
>few|TRBV12-5|TRBJ1-2
ASGLTNYGYT
>.|TRBV13|TRBJ2-1
ASSGAVPFNEQF
>few|TRBV5-1|TRBJ1-1
ASSLAGQGRAF
>few|TRBV27|TRBJ2-7
ASRGAYEQY
>.|TRBV5-1|TRBJ1-4
ASSLAGTGGEKLF
>.|TRBV5-1|TRBJ2-7
ASSLAWNYEQY
>.|TRBV2|TRBJ1-5
ASSGGNGHQPQH
>few|TRBV5-4|TRBJ2-7
ASSRDGPYEQY
>.|TRBV4-1|TRBJ2-5
ASSRSLAGVDWETQY
>few|TRBV27|TRBJ1-5
ASSLAGSNQPQH
>once|TRBV6-5|TRBJ2-5
ATRVGQETQY
>.|TRBV6-6|TRBJ1-4
ASSYLSPNEKLF
>.|TRBV12-5|TRBJ2-3
ASGLVTDTQY
>.|TRBV27|TRBJ1-1
ASRAIPATEAF